Below, one T cell receptor (beta chain) is given with its context. Antigen: not known. J was trimmed by 0 bases and V by 6 bases; bases with no gene match: 12. The germline V gene has CDR1 SGHAT and CDR2 FQNNGV. The CDR3 is made up of 18 amino acids. This sample is drawn from a study of response to subunit inactivated influenza vaccine. Study-level points and caveats: With each seasonal influenza vaccination, the authors suggested, few new T cells are recruited.

TCRdb called the RT-PCR reads again in MiXCR, with one record for every CDR3 protein. Among 150,000 to 200,000 distinct CDR3 sequences listed, approximately 12% were seen once. This sample also appeared in a second study, on T cells expressing NK-cell markers. According to that study: The authors generated TCR beta cDNA through 5'RACE template switching with UMIs. Just one sequenced donor of eight was HCMV-seronegative, while seven were seropositive. The authors applied an anti-gamma-delta TCR antibody in several experiments, and it restricted sorting to alpha-beta TCR T cells.

The receptor's source is a man aged 45-60 years who received an inactivated influenza vaccine. The source was CD8+ T cells sorted from PBMCs, collected roughly 13 days after vaccination. The chain is built from TRBV11-2 and TRBJ2-7, with 12 bases that match TRBD2. The CDR3 loop reads CASSDGLAGPHGSYEQYF. As DNA, the CDR3 is TGTGCCAGCAGTGACGGACTAGCGGGGCCGCACGGCTCCTACGAGCAGTACTTC. The whole variable domain, remainder taken from reference TRBV11-2 and TRBJ2-7, is EAGVAQSPRYKIIEKRQSVAFWCNPISGHATLYWYQQILGQGPKLLIQFQNNGVVDDSQLPKDRFSAERLKGVDSTLKIQPAKLEDSAVYLCASSDGLAGPHGSYEQYFGPGTRLTVT.